This passage covers 5 T cell receptor beta chains from one sample sequenced in a study of blood T cell repertoires in COVID-19. Produced via immunoSEQ multiplex PCR; TCRdb's table is partial and in-frame only. The profile shows over 200,000 clones, roughly 88% of them singletons. Sequenced sample: peripheral blood. These receptors were collected from a woman aged 25-40 years with acute or convalescent COVID-19.

The V and J genes are TRBV5-4 and TRBJ2-1, with 7 bases identical to TRBD2. The CDR3 loop spans 12 amino acids. Germline V gene data show CDR1 as SGHNT and CDR2 as YYREEE (reference sequence). Trimming cost V 9 bases and J 5 bases; bases outside gene matches: 5. CDR3 loop: CATWGGDNEQFF. DNA of the CDR3: TGTGCCACTTGGGGGGGAGACAATGAGCAGTTCTTC.

This clone was observed a few times. The chain recombines TRBV25-1 with TRBJ2-3, with 10 positions matching TRBD2. Germline loops: CDR1 MGHDK, CDR2 SYGVNS. The CDR3 runs to 17 residues. With V trimmed by 2 bases and J by 3 bases, 8 bases remained unmatched. The CDR3 region is CASSELPSGRKTDTQYF. The CDR3 nucleotides read TGTGCCAGCAGTGAACTACCTAGCGGGAGAAAAACAGATACGCAGTATTTT.

The gene calls are TRBV10-3 and TRBJ2-2, with D uncertain. V lost 6 bases and J lost 6, with 14 bases in between. Germline values: CDR1 ENHRY, CDR2 SYGVKD. This CDR3 comprises 14 residues. CDR3 coding DNA: TGTGCCATCAGCTCTCAGGATCCGCCCGGGGAGCTGTTTTTT. It translates to CAISSQDPPGELFF.

The rearrangement joins TRBV6-5 to TRBJ1-2; 9 bases line up with TRBD1. The V segment lost 6 bases and the J segment 5 bases; nucleotides outside the gene matches: 10. Germline CDR1 MNHEY, CDR2 SVGAGI. This CDR3 contains 15 residues. The CDR3 nucleotides are TGTGCCAGCAGGCCCTCAGGGACAGGGATGTATGGCTACACCTTC. Amino acids: CASRPSGTGMYGYTF.

The chain links TRBV11-3 to TRBJ2-1; D might be TRBD1 (5 bases). The V gene lost 4 bases and the J gene lost 7 bases, with 17 bases spanning the gap. CDR1 and CDR2 from the germline V gene are SGHNT and YENEEA. This CDR3 region has 15 residues. This chain's CDR3 is CASSYRGIPRNEQFF. In DNA form, the CDR3 reads TGTGCCAGCAGCTATAGGGGAATTCCGCGGAATGAGCAGTTCTTC.